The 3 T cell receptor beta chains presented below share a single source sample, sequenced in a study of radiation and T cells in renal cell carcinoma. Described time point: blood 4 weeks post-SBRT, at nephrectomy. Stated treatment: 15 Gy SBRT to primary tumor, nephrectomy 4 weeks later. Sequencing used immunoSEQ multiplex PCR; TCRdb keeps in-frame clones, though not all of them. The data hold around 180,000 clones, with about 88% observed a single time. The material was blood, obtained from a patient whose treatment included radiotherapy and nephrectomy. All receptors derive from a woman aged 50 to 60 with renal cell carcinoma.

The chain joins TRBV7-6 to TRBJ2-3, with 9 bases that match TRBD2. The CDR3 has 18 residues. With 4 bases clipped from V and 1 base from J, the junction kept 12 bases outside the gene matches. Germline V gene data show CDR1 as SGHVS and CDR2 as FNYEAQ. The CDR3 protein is CASSSHVGRTSGTDTQYF. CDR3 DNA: TGTGCCAGCAGCTCCCACGTCGGTCGGACTAGCGGCACAGATACGCAGTATTTT.

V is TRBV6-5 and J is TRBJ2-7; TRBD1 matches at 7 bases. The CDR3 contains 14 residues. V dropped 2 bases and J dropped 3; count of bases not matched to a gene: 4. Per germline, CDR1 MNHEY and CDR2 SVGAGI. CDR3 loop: CASSYGPGGYEQYF. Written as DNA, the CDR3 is TGTGCCAGCAGTTACGGTCCAGGGGGCTACGAGCAGTACTTC.

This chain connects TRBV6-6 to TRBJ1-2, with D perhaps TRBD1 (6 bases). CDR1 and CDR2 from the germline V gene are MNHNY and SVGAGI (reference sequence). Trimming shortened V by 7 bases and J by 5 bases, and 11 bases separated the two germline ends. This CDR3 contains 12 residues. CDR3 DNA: TGTGCCAGCATAGCAGGGGAGTATGGCTACACCTTC. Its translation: CASIAGEYGYTF.